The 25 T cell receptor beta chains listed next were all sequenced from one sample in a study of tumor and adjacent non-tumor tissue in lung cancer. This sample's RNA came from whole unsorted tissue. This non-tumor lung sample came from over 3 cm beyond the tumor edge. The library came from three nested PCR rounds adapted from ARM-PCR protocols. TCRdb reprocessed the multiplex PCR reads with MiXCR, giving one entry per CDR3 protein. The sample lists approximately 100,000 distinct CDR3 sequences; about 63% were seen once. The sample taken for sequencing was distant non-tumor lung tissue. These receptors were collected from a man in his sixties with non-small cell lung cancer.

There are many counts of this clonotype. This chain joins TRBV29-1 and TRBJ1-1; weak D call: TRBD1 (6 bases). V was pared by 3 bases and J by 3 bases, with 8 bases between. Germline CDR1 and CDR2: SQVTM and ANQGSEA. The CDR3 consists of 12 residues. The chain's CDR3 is CSVEDSHTEAFF. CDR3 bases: TGCAGCGTTGAGGACAGCCACACTGAAGCTTTCTTT. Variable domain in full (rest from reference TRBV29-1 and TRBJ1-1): SAVISQKPSRDICQRGTSLTIQCQVDSQVTMMFWYRQQPGQSLTLIATANQGSEATYESGFVIDKFPISRPNLTFSTLTVSNMSPEDSSIYLCSVEDSHTEAFFGQGTRLTVV.

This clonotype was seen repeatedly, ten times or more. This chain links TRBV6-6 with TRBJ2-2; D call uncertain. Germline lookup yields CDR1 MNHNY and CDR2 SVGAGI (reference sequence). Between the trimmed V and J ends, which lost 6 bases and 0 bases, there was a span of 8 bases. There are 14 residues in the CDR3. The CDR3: CASSHASNTGELFF. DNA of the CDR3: TGTGCCAGCAGCCACGCGTCGAACACCGGGGAGCTGTTTTTT.

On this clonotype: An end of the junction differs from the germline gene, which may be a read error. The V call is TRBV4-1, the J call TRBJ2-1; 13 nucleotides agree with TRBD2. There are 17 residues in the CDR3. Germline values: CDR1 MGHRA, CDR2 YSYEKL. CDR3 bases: TGCGCTAGCAGCTCCTCGAGTACTAGCGGGGGGGGCAATGAGCAGTTCTTC. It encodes CASSSSSTSGGGNEQFF.

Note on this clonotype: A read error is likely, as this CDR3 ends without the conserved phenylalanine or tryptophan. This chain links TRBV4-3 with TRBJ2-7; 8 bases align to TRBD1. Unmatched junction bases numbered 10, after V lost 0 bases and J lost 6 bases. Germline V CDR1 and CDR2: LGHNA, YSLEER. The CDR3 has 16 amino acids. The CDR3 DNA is TGCGCCAGCAGCCAAGATAAGGGCAGGGGGCTCTCCGAGCAGTACTCC. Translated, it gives CASSQDKGRGLSEQYS.

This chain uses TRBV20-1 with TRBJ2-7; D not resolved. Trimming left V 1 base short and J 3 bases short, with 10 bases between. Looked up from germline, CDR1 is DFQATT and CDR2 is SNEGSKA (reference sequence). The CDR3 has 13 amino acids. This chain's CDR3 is CSARGGRNYEQYF. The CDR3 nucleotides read TGCAGTGCTAGAGGCGGTCGTAACTACGAGCAGTACTTC.

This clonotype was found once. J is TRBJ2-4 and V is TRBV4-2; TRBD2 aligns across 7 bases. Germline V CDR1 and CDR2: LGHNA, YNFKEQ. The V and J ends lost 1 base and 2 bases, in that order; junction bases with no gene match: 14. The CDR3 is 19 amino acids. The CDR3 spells CASSQAQASGPLTKNIQYF. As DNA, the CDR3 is TGTGCCAGCAGCCAAGCGCAGGCTAGCGGACCCTTAACCAAAAACATTCAGTACTTC.

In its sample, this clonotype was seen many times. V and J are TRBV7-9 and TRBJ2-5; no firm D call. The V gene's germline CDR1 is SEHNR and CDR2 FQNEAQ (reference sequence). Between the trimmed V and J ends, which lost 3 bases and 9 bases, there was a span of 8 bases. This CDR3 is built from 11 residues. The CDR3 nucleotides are TGTGCCAGCAGCTTGTCCCAGGCCCAGTACTTC. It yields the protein CASSLSQAQYF.

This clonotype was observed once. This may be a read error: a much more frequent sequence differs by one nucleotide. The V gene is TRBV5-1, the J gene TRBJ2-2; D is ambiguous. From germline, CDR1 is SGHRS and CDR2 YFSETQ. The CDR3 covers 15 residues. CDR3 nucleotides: TGCGCCAGCAGCTTGGGAACAAAGAACACCAGGGAGCTGTTTTTT. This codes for CASSLGTKNTRELFF.

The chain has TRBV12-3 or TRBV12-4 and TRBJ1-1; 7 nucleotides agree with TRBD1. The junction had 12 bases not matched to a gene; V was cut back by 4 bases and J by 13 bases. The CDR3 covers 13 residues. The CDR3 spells CASSSGRGAEHFF. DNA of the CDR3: TGTGCCAGCAGTTCGGGCAGGGGGGCTGAACATTTCTTT.

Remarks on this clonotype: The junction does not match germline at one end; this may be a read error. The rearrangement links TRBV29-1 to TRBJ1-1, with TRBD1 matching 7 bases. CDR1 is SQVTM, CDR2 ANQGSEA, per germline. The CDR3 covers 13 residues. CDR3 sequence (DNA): TGCAGCGTTGGAACAGGGGAATACACTAAAGCTTTCTTT. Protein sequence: CSVGTGEYTKAFF. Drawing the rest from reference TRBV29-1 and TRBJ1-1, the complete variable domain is SAVISQKPSRDICQRGTSLTIQCQVDSQVTMMFWYRQQPGQSLTLIATANQGSEATYESGFVIDKFPISRPNLTFSTLTVSNMSPEDSSIYLCSVGTGEYTKAFFGQGTRLTVV.

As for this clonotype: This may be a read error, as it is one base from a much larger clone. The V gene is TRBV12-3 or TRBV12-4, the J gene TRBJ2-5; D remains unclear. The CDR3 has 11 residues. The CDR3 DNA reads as TGTGCCGGCAGAAGAGAAGAGACCCAGTACTTC. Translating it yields CAGRREETQYF.

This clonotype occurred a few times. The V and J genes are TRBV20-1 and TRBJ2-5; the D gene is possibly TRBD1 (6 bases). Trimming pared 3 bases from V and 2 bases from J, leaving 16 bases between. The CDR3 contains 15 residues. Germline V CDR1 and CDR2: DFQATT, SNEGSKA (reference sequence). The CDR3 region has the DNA TGCAGTGCTAGGGAGTGGGGTAGGGGGCAAGAGACCCAGTACTTC. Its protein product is CSAREWGRGQETQYF.

The CDR3 DNA is TGTGCCAGCAGGTCGCGCAATGGCCTCCAACATTTT. Translating it yields CASRSRNGLQHF. The genes are TRBV6-2 or TRBV6-3 and TRBJ1-5; D gene uncertain. The germline V and J ends were trimmed by 6 bases and 16 bases, with 19 bases remaining between them. The germline V gene has CDR1 MNHEY and CDR2 SVGEGT. The CDR3 is 12 amino acids.

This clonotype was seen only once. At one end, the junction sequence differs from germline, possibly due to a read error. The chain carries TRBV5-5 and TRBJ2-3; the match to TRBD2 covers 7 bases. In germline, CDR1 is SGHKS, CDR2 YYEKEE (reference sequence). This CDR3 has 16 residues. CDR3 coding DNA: TGTGCCAGCAAGGCTAGCGGAGCATTTAGCGCAGATACGCGGTATTTT. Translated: CASKASGAFSADTRYF.

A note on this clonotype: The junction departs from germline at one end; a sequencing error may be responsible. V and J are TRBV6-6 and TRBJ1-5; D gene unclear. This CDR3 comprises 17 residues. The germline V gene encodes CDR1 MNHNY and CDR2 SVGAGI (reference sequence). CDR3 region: CASSYFIGDYSNQPQRF. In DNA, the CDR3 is TGTGCCAGCAGTTACTTCATTGGGGATTATAGCAATCAGCCCCAGCGTTTT.

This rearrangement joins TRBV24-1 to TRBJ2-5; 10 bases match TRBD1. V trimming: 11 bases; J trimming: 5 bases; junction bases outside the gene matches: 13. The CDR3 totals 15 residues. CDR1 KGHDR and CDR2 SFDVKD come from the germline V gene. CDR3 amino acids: CAITGGQGGWETQYF. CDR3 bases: TGTGCCATCACTGGCGGACAGGGGGGCTGGGAGACCCAGTACTTC.

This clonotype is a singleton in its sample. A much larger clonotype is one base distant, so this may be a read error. This CDR3 is CASSSPTSRRATIQYF. CDR3 DNA: TGTGCCAGCAGTTCCCCGACTAGCCGGAGGGCCACCATTCAGTACTTC. The chain is built from TRBV28 and TRBJ2-4; 7 nucleotides line up with TRBD2. CDR3 length: 16 amino acids. Germline CDR1 is MDHEN and CDR2 is SYDVKM. The V gene end was trimmed by 4 bases and the J gene end by 9 bases; junction bases not matched to a gene: 15.

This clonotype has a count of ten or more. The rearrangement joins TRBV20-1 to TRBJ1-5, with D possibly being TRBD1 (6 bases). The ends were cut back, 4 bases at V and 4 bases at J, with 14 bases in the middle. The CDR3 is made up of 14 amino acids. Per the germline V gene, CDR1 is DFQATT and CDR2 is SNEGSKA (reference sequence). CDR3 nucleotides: TGCAGTGCTACCCGGGGGGGACAAAATCAGCCCCAGCATTTT. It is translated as CSATRGGQNQPQHF.

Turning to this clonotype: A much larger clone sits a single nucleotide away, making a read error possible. CDR3 region: CASNLNTGELFF. The CDR3 coding sequence is TGTGCCAGCAATTTGAACACCGGGGAGCTGTTTTTT. The V gene is TRBV12-3 or TRBV12-4, the J gene TRBJ2-2; D is unclear. V shed 7 bases and J shed 1 base, with 4 bases lying between them. The CDR3 loop spans 12 amino acids.

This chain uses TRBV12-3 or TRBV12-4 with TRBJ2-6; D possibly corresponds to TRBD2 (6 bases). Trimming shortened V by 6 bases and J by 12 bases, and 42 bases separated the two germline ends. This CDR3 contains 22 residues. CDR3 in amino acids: CASSPSPGLAGLPSSGTSVLTF. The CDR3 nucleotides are TGTGCCAGCAGCCCCTCCCCGGGACTGGCGGGTCTCCCCAGCTCTGGGACCAGCGTCCTGACTTTC.

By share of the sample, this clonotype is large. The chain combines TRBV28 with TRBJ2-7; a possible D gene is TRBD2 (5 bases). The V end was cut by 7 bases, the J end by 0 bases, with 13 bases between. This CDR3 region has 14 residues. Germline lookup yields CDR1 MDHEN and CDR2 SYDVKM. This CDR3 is CASKISGSSYEQYF. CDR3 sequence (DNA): TGTGCCAGCAAAATCAGCGGTAGCTCCTACGAGCAGTACTTC.

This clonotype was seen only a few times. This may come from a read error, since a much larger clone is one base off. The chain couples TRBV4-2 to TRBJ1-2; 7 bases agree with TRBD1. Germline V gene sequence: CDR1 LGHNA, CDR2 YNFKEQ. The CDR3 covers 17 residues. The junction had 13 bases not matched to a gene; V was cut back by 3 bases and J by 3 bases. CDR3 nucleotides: TGTGCCAGCAGCCAGCCTATGGGGACAGCTTCTGACTATGGCTACACCTTC. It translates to CASSQPMGTASDYGYTF.

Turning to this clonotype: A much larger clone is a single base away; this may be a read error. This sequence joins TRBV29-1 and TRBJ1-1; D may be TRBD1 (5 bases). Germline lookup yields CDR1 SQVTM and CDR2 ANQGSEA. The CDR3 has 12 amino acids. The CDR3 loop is CSVDRGYTEALF. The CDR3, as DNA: TGCAGCGTTGACCGGGGGTACACTGAAGCTCTCTTT.

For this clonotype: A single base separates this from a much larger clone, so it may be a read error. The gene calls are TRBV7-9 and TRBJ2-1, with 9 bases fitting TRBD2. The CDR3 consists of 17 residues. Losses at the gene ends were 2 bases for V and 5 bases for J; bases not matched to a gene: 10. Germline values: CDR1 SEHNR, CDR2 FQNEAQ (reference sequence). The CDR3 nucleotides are TGTGCCAGCAGCTTATGTCTAAGCGGGAGGAATAACAATGAGCAGTTCTTC. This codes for CASSLCLSGRNNNEQFF. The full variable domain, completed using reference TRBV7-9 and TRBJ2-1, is DTGVSQNPRHKITKRGQNVTFRCDPISEHNRLYWYRQTLGQGPEFLTYFQNEAQLEKSRLLSDRFSAERPKGSFSTLEIQRTEQGDSAMYLCASSLCLSGRNNNEQFFGPGTRLTVL.

CDR3: CASSDPMGRGNNEQFF. The CDR3, as DNA: TGTGCCAGCAGTGACCCCATGGGGCGGGGGAACAATGAGCAGTTCTTC. This chain uses TRBV6-5 with TRBJ2-1; 7 bases are a match to TRBD2. CDR1 is MNHEY, CDR2 SVGAGI, per germline. This CDR3 comprises 16 residues. The V and J ends lost 5 bases and 5 bases, in that order; junction bases with no gene match: 12.